This is a list of T cell receptor beta chains from one sample in a study of Ad26.COV2.S vaccination and SARS-CoV-2 variants. TCRdb keeps only in-frame clones here, not all; method: immunoSEQ multiplex PCR. The repertoire holds 300,000 to 400,000 clones, about 85% seen once, with 3% to 4% in the top ten. The source material was peripheral blood, sampled in a trial of Ad26.COV2.S vaccine versus placebo. Source of these receptors: a person aged 18-60 years who received the Ad26.COV2.S COVID-19 vaccine or a placebo. Each CDR3 is given with its conserved first and last residue. A D gene is named only where the DNA matches it firmly. Clone size is shown for a subset of rows, as once, few, many or a class of expanded clone.

>.|TRBV9|TRBD2|TRBJ2-1
CASSHEREHSYNEQFF
TGTGCCAGCAGCCATGAGCGGGAACACTCCTACAATGAGCAGTTCTTC
>few|TRBV7-9|TRBD1|TRBJ2-3
CASRDRLTDTQYF
TGTGCCAGCAGGGACAGGTTGACAGATACGCAGTATTTT
>.|TRBV19|.|TRBJ2-5
CASSISFIGGETQYF
TGTGCCAGTAGTATAAGTTTTATAGGCGGGGAGACCCAGTACTTC
>.|TRBV7-2|TRBD2|TRBJ2-7
CASSPVPFPSGYYEQYF
TGTGCCAGCAGCCCCGTTCCTTTTCCTAGCGGCTATTACGAGCAGTACTTC
>.|TRBV29-1|TRBD1|TRBJ1-1
CSVDRGTEAFF
TGCAGCGTAGACAGGGGCACTGAAGCTTTCTTT
>.|TRBV28|.|TRBJ1-6
CASSYRGYNSPLHF
TGTGCCAGCAGTTATAGAGGGTATAATTCACCCCTCCACTTT
>.|TRBV12-3/TRBV12-4|.|TRBJ1-2
CASSGSNYGYTF
TGTGCCAGCAGCGGGTCTAACTATGGCTACACCTTC
>.|TRBV10-1|.|TRBJ2-3
CASRGTGTYTDTQYF
TGCGCCAGCAGGGGAACCGGGACATACACAGATACGCAGTATTTT
>few|TRBV7-2|.|TRBJ1-5
CASRYSNQPQHF
TGTGCCAGCCGCTATAGCAATCAGCCCCAGCATTTT
>.|TRBV2|TRBD1|TRBJ2-7
CASSPGQGNYEQYF
TGTGCCAGCAGCCCGGGACAGGGGAACTACGAGCAGTACTTC
>once|TRBV10-1|TRBD1|TRBJ2-6
CASKSRDSTSGANVLTF
TGCGCCAGCAAGTCACGGGACAGCACCTCTGGGGCCAACGTCCTGACTTTC
>.|TRBV7-9|.|TRBJ2-1
CAAADISYNEQFF
TGTGCCGCAGCGGACATCTCCTACAATGAGCAGTTCTTC
>.|TRBV2|.|TRBJ1-1
CASSEPGARDTEAFF
TGTGCCAGCAGTGAACCTGGGGCCCGGGACACTGAAGCTTTCTTT
>.|TRBV10-2|TRBD1|TRBJ1-1
CASTLGTGITEAFF
TGCGCCAGCACCCTCGGGACAGGGATCACTGAAGCTTTCTTT
>.|TRBV6-2/TRBV6-3|TRBD1|TRBJ1-1
CASSSWTGTTEAFF
TGTGCCAGCAGTTCATGGACAGGGACAACTGAAGCTTTCTTT
>.|TRBV30|.|TRBJ2-4
CACAEVAKNIQYF
TGTGCCTGTGCTGAAGTAGCCAAAAACATTCAGTACTTC
>.|TRBV7-6|.|TRBJ2-6
CASRTPGASGANVLTF
TGTGCCAGCCGAACTCCAGGGGCATCTGGGGCCAACGTCCTGACTTTC
>.|TRBV7-2|.|TRBJ2-7
CASRFGGRPYEQYF
TGTGCCAGCAGATTTGGGGGGCGGCCCTACGAGCAGTACTTC
>.|TRBV10-2|.|TRBJ2-2
CASSETNTGELFF
TGCGCCAGCAGTGAGACGAACACCGGGGAGCTGTTTTTT
>.|TRBV27|.|TRBJ2-3
CASSNRGGAGIDTQYF
TGTGCCAGCAGTAACCGAGGGGGGGCGGGAATAGATACGCAGTATTTT
>.|TRBV27|TRBD2|TRBJ2-3
CASTASGGDTDTQYF
TGTGCCAGCACCGCTAGCGGGGGGGACACAGATACGCAGTATTTT
>.|TRBV11-2|.|TRBJ1-2
CASSFQAYGYTF
TGTGCCAGCAGCTTTCAGGCCTATGGCTACACCTTC
>.|TRBV5-1|.|TRBJ2-6
CASSLGWPGANVLTF
TGCGCCAGCAGCTTGGGCTGGCCTGGGGCCAACGTCCTGACTTTC
>.|TRBV6-5|.|TRBJ1-1
CASSQGRGGTEAFF
TGTGCCAGCAGCCAGGGCCGCGGAGGGACTGAAGCTTTCTTT
>once|TRBV7-7|TRBD2|TRBJ2-1
CASSRAGTSVYNEQFF
TGTGCCAGCAGCCGCGCCGGGACTAGCGTTTACAATGAGCAGTTCTTC
>.|TRBV15|.|TRBJ1-1
CATSRAGTTEAFF
TGTGCCACCAGCAGAGCGGGGACCACTGAAGCTTTCTTT
>once|TRBV28|TRBD1|TRBJ1-5
CASRSGTGILRPQHF
TGTGCCAGCAGATCCGGGACAGGGATCTTACGACCCCAGCATTTT
>.|TRBV6-5|TRBD2|TRBJ2-1
CASSYLPTSGYNEQFF
TGTGCCAGCAGTTATCTTCCGACTAGCGGGTACAATGAGCAGTTCTTC
>.|TRBV18|.|TRBJ2-2
CASSPPGRTEGRELFF
TGTGCCAGCTCACCACCCGGTCGGACAGAGGGCCGGGAGCTGTTTTTT
>.|TRBV19|.|TRBJ1-5
CASSRRQIRQNSNQPQHF
TGTGCCAGTAGTAGACGACAGATTCGTCAAAATAGCAATCAGCCCCAGCATTTT
>.|TRBV19|TRBD1|TRBJ1-6
CASTQGGWDRSNSPLHF
TGTGCCAGTACCCAAGGGGGGTGGGACAGATCAAATTCACCCCTCCACTTT
>.|TRBV5-1|.|TRBJ2-2
CASSLGVASDTGELFF
TGCGCCAGCAGCTTGGGGGTAGCATCGGACACCGGGGAGCTGTTTTTT
>.|TRBV6-2/TRBV6-3|.|TRBJ2-1
CASSYEGWTYNEQFF
TGTGCCAGCAGTTATGAAGGGTGGACCTACAATGAGCAGTTCTTC
>.|TRBV7-9|.|TRBJ2-1
CASSSAPSPYNEQFF
TGTGCCAGCAGCTCAGCCCCCTCTCCCTACAATGAGCAGTTCTTC
>.|TRBV19|.|TRBJ1-1
CASSIRPRILGEAFF
TGTGCCAGTAGTATTCGCCCCCGGATCCTAGGGGAAGCTTTCTTT
>.|TRBV19|.|TRBJ2-1
CASTPRTFYNEQFF
TGTGCCAGTACTCCCCGGACCTTCTACAATGAGCAGTTCTTC
>.|TRBV30|.|TRBJ2-4
CAWSTGQGRNIQYF
TGTGCCTGGAGTACAGGGCAGGGACGGAACATTCAGTACTTC
>.|TRBV19|.|TRBJ2-7
CASSKEGGGDSYEQYF
TGTGCCAGTAGTAAGGAGGGGGGGGGAGACTCCTACGAGCAGTACTTC
>once|TRBV5-4|TRBD2|TRBJ2-7
CASSWGASGGSYEQYF
TGTGCCAGCAGCTGGGGGGCTAGCGGGGGCTCCTACGAGCAGTACTTC
>.|TRBV5-1|.|TRBJ2-6
CASSLDGVPGANVLTF
TGCGCCAGCAGCTTGGATGGGGTCCCAGGGGCCAACGTCCTGACTTTC
>once|TRBV12-3/TRBV12-4|.|TRBJ1-1
CASSRQENTEAFF
TGTGCCAGCAGTCGACAGGAAAACACTGAAGCTTTCTTT
>once|TRBV27|.|TRBJ1-1
CASGGNEAFF
TGTGCCAGCGGAGGTAATGAAGCTTTCTTT
>.|TRBV14|.|TRBJ1-1
CASSQGSGVNTEAFF
TGTGCCAGCAGCCAAGGTTCTGGCGTGAACACTGAAGCTTTCTTT
>.|TRBV2|.|TRBJ2-7
CASSPGKKRAGPLNYEQYF
TGTGCCAGCAGCCCCGGAAAAAAGCGGGCCGGGCCCCTAAACTACGAGCAGTACTTC
>.|TRBV5-4|.|TRBJ2-1
CASSWTDNEQFF
TGTGCCAGCAGCTGGACGGACAATGAGCAGTTCTTC
>.|TRBV7-2|TRBD1|TRBJ1-1
CASSLQGANTEAFF
TGTGCCAGCAGCTTACAGGGGGCGAACACTGAAGCTTTCTTT
>.|TRBV29-1|TRBD1|TRBJ1-4
CSVTDRVKREKLFF
TGCAGCGTTACGGACAGGGTAAAAAGGGAAAAACTGTTTTTT
>.|TRBV7-2|.|TRBJ2-7
CASSTRQHYYEQYF
TGTGCCAGCAGCACCCGACAGCACTACTACGAGCAGTACTTC
>.|TRBV5-4|.|TRBJ2-3
CASSLLVGVGTDTQYF
TGTGCCAGCAGCTTGTTAGTAGGGGTGGGCACAGATACGCAGTATTTT
>.|TRBV3-1/TRBV3-2|TRBD2|TRBJ2-3
CAASFGAGGGNTQYF
TGTGCCGCCTCCTTCGGAGCGGGGGGAGGGAATACGCAGTATTTT
>.|TRBV27|.|TRBJ1-5
CASSLIGTQPQHF
TGTGCCAGCAGTTTAATAGGGACTCAGCCCCAGCATTTT
>.|TRBV5-1|.|TRBJ1-1
CASSPLSQGNTEAFF
TGCGCCAGCAGCCCGCTCTCACAGGGGAACACTGAAGCTTTCTTT
>.|TRBV6-2/TRBV6-3|TRBD1|TRBJ1-1
CASSYSRTGNNTEAFF
TGTGCCAGCAGTTACTCGAGGACAGGAAATAACACTGAAGCTTTCTTT
>.|TRBV5-4|.|TRBJ2-3
CASSSRAGWGAGDTQYF
TGTGCCAGCAGCTCCAGGGCAGGGTGGGGCGCTGGGGATACGCAGTATTTT
>.|TRBV6-2/TRBV6-3|TRBD2|TRBJ2-2
CASSYSSGTNTGELFF
TGTGCCAGCAGTTACTCTAGCGGGACGAACACCGGGGAGCTGTTTTTT
>.|TRBV10-1|.|TRBJ2-7
CASSDGQSYEQYF
TGCGCCAGCAGTGATGGACAGAGCTACGAGCAGTACTTC
>.|TRBV5-1|TRBD2|TRBJ2-5
CASSFQLAGGPFETQYF
TGCGCCAGCAGCTTTCAACTAGCGGGGGGGCCTTTTGAGACCCAGTACTTC
>.|TRBV28|.|TRBJ2-2
CAITSQGVPGELFF
TGTGCCATTACTTCACAGGGAGTCCCCGGGGAGCTGTTTTTT
>.|TRBV5-1|TRBD1|TRBJ2-3
CASSTFPGQGNSWRADTQYF
TGCGCCAGCAGCACTTTTCCGGGACAGGGGAACTCCTGGCGGGCAGATACGCAGTATTTT
>.|TRBV19|TRBD1|TRBJ2-7
CASSPGTGESSYEQYF
TGTGCCAGTAGTCCGGGGACAGGGGAAAGCTCCTACGAGCAGTACTTC